Sequencing of this T cell receptor beta chain was carried out in a study of PD-L1 blockade in urothelial cancer. Study at large: Atezolizumab (1,200 mg intravenously every 3 weeks) began in the mid-2010s for patients. Blood yielded a median of around 150,000 T cells per sample. Study observations and caveats: Below-median pretreatment blood TCR clonality predicted better survival.

Germline CDR1 is LGHNA and CDR2 is YNFKEQ. Trimming took 3 bases from V and 0 from J, leaving 10 bases between them. The length of the CDR3 is 15 residues. Sequencing was performed with immunoSEQ multiplex PCR; in TCRdb, only in-frame clones are kept and a portion is missing. The data hold about 36,000 clones, with about 80% observed a single time. Sample time point: peripheral blood 6 weeks after treatment start. All patients carried locally advanced or metastatic urothelial carcinoma. On this clone itself: Antigen: not known.

The chain employs TRBV4-2 and TRBJ2-3, with a weak D call TRBD2 (6 bases). The sequenced sample was PBMCs, obtained around atezolizumab (anti-PD-L1) treatment. This TCR derives from a man aged 40-55 years with urothelial cancer. The CDR3 loop is CASSQTGTSTDTQYF. CDR3 coding DNA: TGTGCCAGCAGCCAGACCGGGACTAGCACAGATACGCAGTATTTT.